This TCR beta chain was recovered during a study of cytomegalovirus exposure and HLA in healthy donors. The study, taken as a whole, reports: High specificity and sensitivity for cytomegalovirus status were reported for the classifier. Among TCR sequences, most were rare, though some public TCRs appeared in many donors.

The assay was immunoSEQ multiplex PCR, and TCRdb's table has in-frame clones only and misses some. The sample includes 85,000 to 90,000 clones, approximately 96% seen only once; the top ten take 0.78%. The CDR3 has 14 amino acids. V lost 6 bases and J 7 bases, leaving 15 bases between the germline ends. CDR1 SGHTA and CDR2 FQGNSA come from the germline V gene. A note on this clone: The target antigen is unknown.

A 120-subject validation cohort, separate from the 666-subject first cohort, supplied the donors. V and J are TRBV7-2 and TRBJ1-4, with D maybe TRBD1 (6 bases). Input material: PBMCs. The clonotype originates from a man between 18 and 29 years old in good health and CMV-seronegative. The CDR3 protein is CASRAGTNSEKLFF. In nucleotides, the CDR3 is TGTGCCAGCAGAGCCGGGACAAATAGTGAAAAACTGTTTTTT.